The clone carrying this T cell receptor beta chain was seen more than once but under ten times. The data are from a study of blood T cell repertoires in COVID-19. Across the whole study: PBMCs, B-cell-depleted T cells, or T cells provided the cDNA or gDNA that made up the material.

The method was immunoSEQ multiplex PCR; TCRdb's version includes in-frame clones alone and lacks a portion of them. Among some 270,000 clones listed, 86% were seen once. This CDR3 is built from 17 residues. Trimming cost V 4 bases and J 4 bases; bases outside gene matches: 9. Germline CDR1 reads SGHRS; CDR2 reads YFSETQ. This TCR derives from a woman of 80 years or more with COVID-19, enrolled during active disease. Sequenced sample: peripheral blood. This chain connects TRBV5-1 to TRBJ2-1; 12 nucleotides align to TRBD2. Here the CDR3 reads CASSLGSSGGAYNEQFF. Here the CDR3 DNA reads TGCGCCAGCAGCCTAGGTTCTAGCGGGGGGGCTTACAATGAGCAGTTCTTC.